These 14 T cell receptor beta chains were all obtained from the same sample, sequenced in a study of monozygotic twins with inflammatory bowel disease. Using the 5' RACE reads, TCRdb records one entry per CDR3 protein without DNA. The sample yields roughly 100,000 distinct CDR3 sequences, of which the top ten take up 1.9%. What was sequenced was blood. These receptor sequences come from a human donor with ulcerative colitis or Crohn's disease, or a healthy co-twin of an affected twin (not recorded which).

This chain uses TRBV10-3 with TRBJ1-2; TCRdb outputs TRBD1, but without DNA this stays unchecked. Germline V gene data show CDR1 as ENHRY and CDR2 as SYGVKD. The CDR3 sequence is 16 residues long. Here the CDR3 reads CAIRVESGRGAFGYTF.

The chain recombines TRBV9 with TRBJ2-3; TCRdb's D gene call, TRBD2, goes unchecked for lack of DNA. Germline V CDR1 and CDR2: SGDLS, YYNGEE. CDR3 length: 17 residues. CDR3 sequence: CASSVAGLAGGTDTQYF.

The rearrangement uses TRBV20-1 and TRBJ2-3. The CDR3 runs to 15 residues. Germline V lookup: CDR1 DFQATT, CDR2 SNEGSKA (reference sequence). The CDR3 sequence is CSARDPVTPTDTQYF.

The V and J genes are TRBV28 and TRBJ2-7; TCRdb returns TRBD1, unconfirmable since there is no DNA. CDR3 length: 12 amino acids. The germline V gene has CDR1 MDHEN and CDR2 SYDVKM. CDR3 in amino acids: CASGQGSYEQYF.

The genes are TRBV24-1 and TRBJ2-3; checking the TCRdb D call of TRBD2 is not possible without DNA. CDR3 size: 16 residues. CDR1 and CDR2 (germline): KGHDR, SFDVKD. CDR3 sequence reads: CATSDVSGSLTDTQYF.

The chain is built from TRBV20-1 and TRBJ2-3; TCRdb returns TRBD2, unconfirmable since there is no DNA. The CDR3 totals 16 residues. Per germline, CDR1 DFQATT and CDR2 SNEGSKA (reference sequence). CDR3 loop: CSASVVAGDQADTQYF.

The chain carries TRBV7-2 and TRBJ2-5. The CDR3 is made up of 13 amino acids. Germline CDR1 reads SGHTA; CDR2 reads FQGNSA. The CDR3 spells CASSSRETETQYF.

The V gene is TRBV27, the J gene TRBJ2-1; TCRdb's D call of TRBD2 is untestable without DNA. Germline V CDR1 and CDR2: MNHEY, SMNVEV (reference sequence). This CDR3 contains 14 residues. The CDR3 sequence is CASRPTSGGKEQFF.

The chain is built from TRBV7-2 and TRBJ2-1; the TCRdb D gene call, TRBD2, has no DNA to confirm it. There are 13 residues in the CDR3. Germline-derived CDR1 and CDR2 are SGHTA and FQGNSA. The chain's CDR3 is CASRPGIGNEQFF. The whole variable domain, filled in from reference TRBV7-2 and TRBJ2-1, reads GAGVSQSPSNKVTEKGKDVELRCDPISGHTALYWYRQSLGQGLEFLIYFQGNSAPDKSGLPSDRFSAERTGGSVSTLTIQRTQQEDSAVYLCASRPGIGNEQFFGPGTRLTVL.

The CDR3 loop reads CASRSGARGPDTQYF. The genes are TRBV12-3 or TRBV12-4 and TRBJ2-3; absent DNA, TCRdb's TRBD1 call cannot be checked. This CDR3 contains 15 residues.

The CDR3 reads CASSLVYGGFLYGELFF. This chain uses TRBV7-8 with TRBJ2-2; without DNA, the TCRdb call of TRBD1 cannot be checked. Germline loops: CDR1 SGHVS, CDR2 FQNEAQ. This CDR3 is built from 17 residues.

This chain's CDR3 is CASSTGLLKQYF. The chain joins TRBV7-2 to TRBJ2-7. The CDR3 spans 12 residues. Germline CDR1 reads SGHTA; CDR2 reads FQGNSA.

The CDR3 spells CSARLLSPNQPQHF. The rearrangement links TRBV20-1 to TRBJ1-5; TCRdb outputs TRBD1, but without DNA this stays unchecked. Germline V gene sequence: CDR1 DFQATT, CDR2 SNEGSKA (reference sequence). This CDR3 has 14 amino acids.

V is TRBV20-1 and J is TRBJ1-5. Looked up from germline, CDR1 is DFQATT and CDR2 is SNEGSKA (reference sequence). The CDR3 covers 16 residues. The CDR3 loop reads CSARSGGVRSNQPQHF.